This T cell receptor beta chain was sequenced for a study of molecular identifiers for immune sequencing clone quantification. TCR libraries were built in bulk with a published protocol and specific TCR primers. TCRdb processed the PCR reads anew with MiXCR; each CDR3 protein has one entry. This table has nearly 55,000 distinct CDR3 sequences, just over 35% appearing once. Findings and limits, study-wide: Clones above 20 RNA copies contained over 99% of effector molecules and under 1% of naive molecules.

Naive CD8 T cells underwent sorting with the CD8+CD4-CCR7+CD45RA+ definition. On this clonotype: What it binds is unknown.

Between the trimmed V and J ends, which lost 1 base and 0 bases, there was a span of 11 bases. Germline assignment: CDR1 SGHRS and CDR2 YFSETQ. CDR3 length: 17 residues. The sequenced material came from naive CD8+ T cells from blood, with Jurkat cell RNA spiked in. Documented subset: FACS-sorted CD8+CD4-CCR7+CD45RA+ naive T cells. The TCR comes from a human donor in good health. Some libraries in this study had Jurkat cell RNA spiked in. The V and J genes are TRBV5-1 and TRBJ2-6, with a possible D match to TRBD1 (6 bases). The CDR3 sequence: CASSLSRGASGANVLTF. The CDR3 DNA reads as TGCGCCAGCAGCTTGTCCAGGGGCGCCTCTGGGGCCAACGTCCTGACTTTC.